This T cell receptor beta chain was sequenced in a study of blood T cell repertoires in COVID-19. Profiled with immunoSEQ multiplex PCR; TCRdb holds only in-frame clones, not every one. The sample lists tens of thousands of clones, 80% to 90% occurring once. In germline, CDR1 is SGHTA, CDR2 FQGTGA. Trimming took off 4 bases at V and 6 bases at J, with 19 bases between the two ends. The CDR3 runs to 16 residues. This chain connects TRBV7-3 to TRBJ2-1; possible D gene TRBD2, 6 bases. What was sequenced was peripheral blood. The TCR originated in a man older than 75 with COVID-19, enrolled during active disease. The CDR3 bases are TGTGCCAGCAGCTCTTTAGCGGTACCTTCACTCAATGAGCAGTTCTTC. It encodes CASSSLAVPSLNEQFF.